This T cell receptor beta chain was observed in a study of blood T cell repertoires in COVID-19. Across the whole study: Samples of COVID-19 (acute and convalescent) were obtained from the United States, Italy and Spain.

Original processing notes: Reference gene primers were amplified, and this amplification served to estimate nucleated cell counts. Assay: immunoSEQ multiplex PCR; the TCRdb copy retains only in-frame clones and omits some. V, J and clone size are those of that table, while D and trimming were read from the DNA. The sample lists 200,000 to 250,000 clones, 82% occurring once. The CDR3 covers 15 residues. This sequence originates from a woman in her sixties who had recovered from COVID-19. The rearrangement joins TRBV21-1 to TRBJ1-2; TRBD1 is the table's D call and was not checked against the DNA. TRBV21-1 is tagged as a pseudogene. Sequencing input: PBMCs or T cells enriched from blood (not recorded which). In DNA, the CDR3 is TGTGCCAGCAGCAAAGTTGTACAGGGGATCTATGGCTACACCTTC. The encoded protein is CASSKVVQGIYGYTF.